This T cell receptor beta chain was captured by sequencing in a study of T cells after posttransplantation cyclophosphamide. Study results and limitations: Later blood repertoires were often dominated by clones from the donor CD8+ memory compartment. Recipient CMV seropositivity and CMV reactivation strongly tracked TRB clonality. TRB overlap between skin or GI tissue T cells and blood was limited.

Profiled with immunoSEQ multiplex PCR; TCRdb holds only in-frame clones, not every one. The profile covers more than 10,000 clones, none occurring a single time. A marrow graft followed busulfan-fludarabine conditioning, with cyclophosphamide on days +3 and +4. The sample holds a few counts of this clone. What it binds is unknown. The CDR3 consists of 16 residues. Germline V gene data show CDR1 as MGHRA and CDR2 as YSYEKL. Trimming removed 1 base at V and 7 bases at J, with 17 bases between. Sequences were derived from PBMCs, sampled after allogeneic stem cell transplant with posttransplant cyclophosphamide. The rearrangement uses TRBV4-1 and TRBJ2-1, with D possibly being TRBD2 (8 bases). This TCR was sampled from a female patient aged 35-55 years who received an allogeneic stem cell transplant from an unrelated donor, was CMV-positive, and had acute GVHD only. The T cells may partly be graft donor cells. This CDR3 reads CASSQVIGRGRNEQFF. CDR3 bases: TGCGCCAGCAGCCAAGTCATCGGGAGGGGGCGGAATGAGCAGTTCTTC.